Here is one T cell receptor beta chain with its context. Source study methods: Reference gene primer amplification yielded estimated nucleated cell counts. TCRdb's copy holds only in-frame clones and misses some; the assay was immunoSEQ multiplex PCR. The V and J calls and clone size are taken from that table; D and trimming were inferred from the DNA. The sample carries about 14,000 clones, around 80% recorded once. CDR1 is SGHVS and CDR2 is FNYEAQ in the germline V gene. The CDR3 is 15 residues long. V shed 2 bases and J shed 2 bases, with 10 bases lying between them. The sample belongs to a study of blood T cell repertoires in COVID-19. Study as a whole: Samples taken during acute and convalescent COVID-19 were collected in the United States, Italy and Spain. Nucleic acid was either cDNA or gDNA, and it came from T cells, B-cell-depleted T cells, or PBMCs.

The gene calls are TRBV7-6 and TRBJ2-1; a possible D gene is TRBD1 (5 bases). The origin of this receptor is a woman in her forties or fifties with active or convalescent COVID-19. The sequenced material came from peripheral blood. The chain's CDR3 is CASSLTGFAYNEQFF. CDR3 sequence (DNA): TGTGCCAGCAGCTTAACAGGTTTTGCCTACAATGAGCAGTTCTTC. The complete variable domain, with remaining parts taken from reference TRBV7-6 and TRBJ2-1, reads GAGVSQSPRYKVTKRGQDVALRCDPISGHVSLYWYRQALGQGPEFLTYFNYEAQQDKSGLPNDRFSAERPEGSISTLTIQRTEQRDSAMYRCASSLTGFAYNEQFFGPGTRLTVL.